These 18 T cell receptor beta chains share one sample of origin, sequenced in a study of blood T cell repertoires in COVID-19. TCRdb keeps only in-frame clones here, not all; method: immunoSEQ multiplex PCR. The table includes about 130,000 clones, more than 70% detected once. The material sequenced was peripheral blood. The receptors derive from a human donor in a cohort sampled during active COVID-19.

This chain uses TRBV6-2 or TRBV6-3 with TRBJ1-1; 7 nucleotides agree with TRBD1. Germline V CDR1 and CDR2: MNHEY, SVGEGT. After removal of 6 bases from V and 11 bases from J, the junction contained 12 bases not matched to a gene. The CDR3 runs 13 residues. CDR3 DNA: TGTGCCAGCAGCGAGCCGGGACAGCTGGTTGCTTTCTTT. As protein: CASSEPGQLVAFF.

The V call is TRBV7-2, the J call TRBJ2-2, with 8 bases aligning to TRBD2. The CDR3 has 15 residues. Trimming took 5 bases from V and 4 from J; bases not matched to a gene: 6. Per germline, CDR1 SGHTA and CDR2 FQGNSA. Written as DNA, the CDR3 is TGTGCCAGCAGCCTGAGCGGGAGAATCACCGGGGAGCTGTTTTTT. It translates to CASSLSGRITGELFF.

V and J are TRBV29-1 and TRBJ2-7, with 10 bases aligning to TRBD2. Germline V gene lookup returns CDR1 SQVTM and CDR2 ANQGSEA. Trimming cost V 4 bases and J 2 bases; bases outside gene matches: 8. CDR3 size: 15 residues. The CDR3 DNA reads as TGCAGCGTTGGAGGGCTAGCGGGAGCAGCCTACGAGCAGTACTTC. Translating it yields CSVGGLAGAAYEQYF.

This clone occurred a few times. The sample holds other DNA sequences that translate to the same CDR3. The rearrangement joins TRBV11-2 to TRBJ2-2, with D uncertain. V lost 5 bases, J lost 1 base, and 8 bases lay in between. CDR3 length: 14 amino acids. The germline CDR1 and CDR2 sequences are SGHAT and FQNNGV. The CDR3 DNA follows: TGTGCCAGCAGCCGGCGCGGGAACACCGGGGAGCTGTTTTTT. Protein: CASSRRGNTGELFF.

The V gene is TRBV11-2, the J gene TRBJ1-1; 8 nucleotides agree with TRBD1. The CDR3 is 13 amino acids. V gave up 5 bases and J gave up 10 bases; unmatched junction bases: 9. In germline, CDR1 is SGHAT, CDR2 FQNNGV. CDR3 loop: CASSPRTGRAAFF. The CDR3, as DNA: TGTGCCAGCAGCCCAAGGACAGGGAGAGCAGCTTTCTTT.

This rearrangement joins TRBV7-2 to TRBJ2-5, with TRBD2 identical over 9 bases. There are 15 residues in the CDR3. CDR1 SGHTA and CDR2 FQGNSA come from the germline V gene. V lost 5 bases, J lost 0 bases, and 4 bases stayed unmatched. The CDR3 region has the DNA TGTGCCAGCAGCGTCACTAGCGGGTACCAAGAGACCCAGTACTTC. The encoded protein is CASSVTSGYQETQYF.

The chain couples TRBV27 to TRBJ2-3; D possibly corresponds to TRBD1 (6 bases). V shed 5 bases and J shed 10 bases, with 13 bases lying between them. Per the germline V gene, CDR1 is MNHEY and CDR2 is SMNVEV (reference sequence). CDR3 length: 12 residues. CDR3 DNA sequence: TGTGCCAGCAGTCCCCGGACAGAAGCGCAGTATTTT. Protein: CASSPRTEAQYF.

The V gene is TRBV12-3 or TRBV12-4, the J gene TRBJ2-2; D is possibly TRBD1 (5 bases). The length of the CDR3 is 13 residues. The germline V and J ends were trimmed by 3 bases and 6 bases, with 8 bases remaining between them. The CDR3 loop reads CASSLGRAGELFF. The CDR3 region has the DNA TGTGCCAGCAGTTTGGGCAGGGCCGGGGAGCTGTTTTTT.

This chain joins TRBV15 and TRBJ1-5; D not certain. Deletions cut 0 bases from V and 3 bases from J, with 9 bases between. There are 15 residues in the CDR3. Germline lookup yields CDR1 LNHNV and CDR2 YYDKDF (reference sequence). CDR3 residues: CATSREGGPNQPQHF. The CDR3 DNA is TGTGCCACCAGCAGAGAGGGAGGCCCCAATCAGCCCCAGCATTTT.

This clone has a handful of counts. The gene calls are TRBV5-1 and TRBJ2-3; tentatively, D is TRBD2 (6 bases). Trimming took off 2 bases at V and 4 bases at J, with 14 bases between the two ends. This CDR3 region has 15 residues. The germline V gene encodes CDR1 SGHRS and CDR2 YFSETQ. The CDR3 region has the DNA TGCGCCAGCAGCTTTCAAGGGGCTAGCGCAGATACGCAGTATTTT. It specifies CASSFQGASADTQYF.

The rearrangement links TRBV6-5 to TRBJ1-1; D might be TRBD1 (5 bases). V shed 0 bases and J shed 5 bases, with 13 bases lying between them. The CDR3 runs to 15 residues. The germline gives CDR1 MNHEY, CDR2 SVGAGI. In DNA form, the CDR3 reads TGTGCCAGCAGTTACTCCGGGCGGGGGAATACTGAAGCTTTCTTT. This sequence encodes CASSYSGRGNTEAFF.

The genes are TRBV12-3 or TRBV12-4 and TRBJ1-6, with D possibly being TRBD1 (5 bases). This CDR3 is 13 amino acids long. Trimming cost V 2 bases and J 9 bases, with 8 bases left between them. CDR3: CASSLQGSSPLHF. For the CDR3, the DNA is TGTGCCAGCAGTTTACAGGGTAGTTCACCCCTCCACTTT.

The CDR3 DNA reads TGTGCCAGTACCCTGCGGGGACAGGACACAGATACGCAGTATTTT. Its protein product is CASTLRGQDTDTQYF. This chain uses TRBV19 with TRBJ2-3, with 8 positions matching TRBD1. After removal of 7 bases from V and 2 bases from J, the junction contained 8 bases not matched to a gene. Germline-derived CDR1 and CDR2 are LNHDA and SQIVND (reference sequence). This CDR3 contains 15 residues.

The chain carries TRBV6-5 and TRBJ2-7; 8 nucleotides align to TRBD1. This CDR3 is built from 12 residues. After removal of 6 bases from V and 5 bases from J, the junction contained 3 bases not matched to a gene. Germline V lookup: CDR1 MNHEY, CDR2 SVGAGI. The CDR3 DNA reads TGTGCCAGCAGCCGACAGGGGAACGAGCAGTACTTC. It specifies CASSRQGNEQYF.

This clone came up a few times. The chain joins TRBV19 to TRBJ2-7; 8 bases are shared with TRBD1. The CDR3 is 13 residues long. V lost 7 bases, J lost 4 bases, and 6 bases stayed unmatched. Germline V gene data show CDR1 as LNHDA and CDR2 as SQIVND (reference sequence). For the CDR3, the DNA is TGTGCCAGTACCCCCGGACAGGGTTACGAGCAGTACTTC. As protein: CASTPGQGYEQYF.

This clone was observed a few times. The gene calls are TRBV2 and TRBJ1-5; tentative D call: TRBD1 (6 bases). The CDR3 covers 14 residues. Germline V gene sequence: CDR1 SNHLY, CDR2 FYNNEI. The V gene lost 4 bases and the J gene lost 2 bases, with 9 bases spanning the gap. CDR3 sequence reads: CASSGQVGNQPQHF. In DNA form, the CDR3 reads TGTGCCAGCAGTGGACAGGTGGGCAATCAGCCCCAGCATTTT. The complete variable domain, with remaining parts taken from reference TRBV2 and TRBJ1-5, reads EPEVTQTPSHQVTQMGQEVILRCVPISNHLYFYWYRQILGQKVEFLVSFYNNEISEKSEIFDDQFSVERPDGSNFTLKIRSTKLEDSAMYFCASSGQVGNQPQHFGDGTRLSIL.

The chain is built from TRBV5-1 and TRBJ2-3, with D possibly TRBD2 on 5 matching bases. The germline V gene encodes CDR1 SGHRS and CDR2 YFSETQ. The ends were cut back, 1 base at V and 5 bases at J, with 17 bases in the middle. This CDR3 is 16 amino acids long. CDR3 amino acids: CASSLRLALREDTQYF. The CDR3 DNA reads TGCGCCAGCAGCTTGAGATTAGCTCTGAGGGAAGATACGCAGTATTTT.

The V gene is TRBV7-9, the J gene TRBJ2-1; the match to TRBD2 covers 8 bases. The CDR3 spans 16 residues. The germline CDR1 and CDR2 sequences are SEHNR and FQNEAQ (reference sequence). The J segment lost 7 bases and the V segment lost 1 base, leaving 9 bases of the junction unmatched. The CDR3 DNA reads TGTGCCAGCAGCTTAGATCGTAGCGGGATCGGGAATGAGCAGTTCTTC. Its translation is CASSLDRSGIGNEQFF.